This T cell receptor (beta chain) was recorded in a study of cytomegalovirus exposure and HLA in healthy donors. Overall study context: The study placed about 81% of its approximately 430 genotyped donors in the Caucasian-associated ancestry cluster. The study, taken as a whole, reports: Analysis was performed later, and it showed HLA-associated TCR beta chains to be more clonally expanded than equally common others. The productive fraction for most TCR beta V segments was about 90% or about 30% in an earlier analysis.

V lost 0 bases to trimming and J lost 5 bases; unmatched junction nucleotides: 7. Looked up from germline, CDR1 is MGHRA and CDR2 is YSYEKL. The CDR3 is 16 amino acids. This clone was seen more than once but under ten times. No antigen is known for it. PCR employed 60 Vbeta and 13 Jbeta primers. The method was immunoSEQ multiplex PCR; TCRdb's version includes in-frame clones alone and lacks a portion of them. Of about 82,000 clones in the sample, about a tenth were seen once. V and J are TRBV4-1 and TRBJ1-2; TRBD1 agrees at 9 bases. Specimen: PBMCs. This clonotype originated in a man in his sixties in good health and CMV-seropositive. This CDR3 is CASSQDGTGKVYGYTF. In DNA, the CDR3 is TGCGCCAGCAGCCAAGATGGGACAGGGAAGGTATATGGCTACACCTTC.